One sample yielded the 8 T cell receptor beta chains listed below, sequenced in a study of blood T cell repertoires in COVID-19. This table comes from immunoSEQ multiplex PCR, and its TCRdb copy is limited to in-frame clones, with some not included. The top ten hold roughly 4% of the sample, which has some 130,000 clones, around nine tenths seen once. Material for sequencing was peripheral blood. The source is a man in his 60s with COVID-19, enrolled during active disease.

The V call is TRBV6-5, the J call TRBJ2-2; the D is unclear. The V gene's germline CDR1 is MNHEY and CDR2 SVGAGI. V was shortened by 4 bases and J by 1 base, with 10 bases between the two germline ends. The CDR3 is 15 residues long. CDR3 amino acids: CASSSLTRNTGELFF. The CDR3 coding sequence is TGTGCCAGCAGTTCTCTCACCAGGAACACCGGGGAGCTGTTTTTT.

The genes are TRBV29-1 and TRBJ2-7, with 7 bases lining up with TRBD1. Germline V gene sequence: CDR1 SQVTM, CDR2 ANQGSEA. The CDR3 has 12 residues. Trimming cost V 6 bases and J 2 bases; bases outside gene matches: 4. In DNA form, the CDR3 reads TGCAGCGTCGCTACAGGGGCCTACGAGCAGTACTTC. The encoded protein is CSVATGAYEQYF.

This chain joins TRBV7-9 and TRBJ1-3; 7 bases map to TRBD1. Germline V gene lookup returns CDR1 SEHNR and CDR2 FQNEAQ (reference sequence). Trimming cost V 5 bases and J 0 bases; bases outside gene matches: 10. The CDR3 has 17 residues. The CDR3 region has the DNA TGTGCCAGCAGCCCAACCGACAGGGACGCCTCTGGAAACACCATATATTTT. Its protein product is CASSPTDRDASGNTIYF.

This clone was found once. This chain connects TRBV10-3 to TRBJ1-2, with a tentative D call TRBD1 (5 bases). Germline V lookup: CDR1 ENHRY, CDR2 SYGVKD. The CDR3 has 12 residues. With 7 bases removed from V and 3 bases from J, the gap between germline ends came to 9 bases. CDR3 loop: CAIKGRDYGYTF. The CDR3 DNA sequence: TGTGCCATCAAGGGCAGGGACTATGGCTACACCTTC.

This chain connects TRBV2 to TRBJ2-3; D gene unclear. Deletions cut 1 base from V and 2 bases from J, with 13 bases between. The CDR3 consists of 16 residues. Germline CDR1 and CDR2: SNHLY and FYNNEI. The CDR3 here is CASSEVPSFSTDTQYF. CDR3 nucleotides: TGTGCCAGCAGTGAAGTCCCCTCCTTTTCCACAGATACGCAGTATTTT.

The chain couples TRBV7-2 to TRBJ2-2, with 7 bases identical to TRBD2. Germline V gene data show CDR1 as SGHTA and CDR2 as FQGNSA. The J segment lost 2 bases and the V segment lost 5 bases, leaving 5 bases of the junction unmatched. The CDR3 spans 15 residues. The CDR3 sequence is CASSLRTSNTGELFF. In DNA form, the CDR3 reads TGTGCCAGCAGCCTTAGGACTAGTAACACCGGGGAGCTGTTTTTT.

The rearrangement links TRBV4-3 to TRBJ1-1; D is ambiguous. The CDR3 is made up of 13 amino acids. Trimming removed 1 base at V and 1 base at J, with 4 bases between. In germline, CDR1 is LGHNA, CDR2 YSLEER. The DNA of the CDR3 is TGCGCCAGCAGCCAAGCACAGAACACTGAAGCTTTCTTT. Protein: CASSQAQNTEAFF.

The chain employs TRBV6-5 and TRBJ1-3, with D maybe TRBD1 (5 bases). The V end lost 7 bases, the J end lost 4 bases, and 17 bases lay between the germline ends. The CDR3 spans 15 residues. Germline lookup yields CDR1 MNHEY and CDR2 SVGAGI. CDR3 in DNA: TGTGCCAGCACCCCTGGTGGGCAGGGCGGAAACACCATATATTTT. This gives the protein CASTPGGQGGNTIYF.